The present T cell receptor beta chain was sequenced within a study of beta chain features in type 1 diabetes. Blood was collected once per donor into heparin, averaging roughly 110 mL. CD45RO/CCR7/CD25/CD127/CD95/CD27 separated CD4+ naive, central memory, regulatory and stem cell-like memory cells by sorting. Concerning this clone: Its specificity is not known.

Trimming took off 2 bases at V and 1 base at J, with 5 bases between the two ends. Germline lookup yields CDR1 KGHSY and CDR2 FQNENV. The CDR3 loop spans 13 amino acids. Expressed TCRB transcripts were sequenced after all isolated RNA was converted to cDNA. The repertoire was sequenced with immunoSEQ multiplex PCR; TCRdb's copy has only in-frame clones and lacks some. The repertoire holds approximately 18,000 clones, 40% to 60% seen once, with approximately 0.42% in the top ten. Study findings and constraints: All four CD4+ subsets from Type 1 diabetes patients carried moderately but significantly shorter TCRB CDR3s.

This sequence joins TRBV16 and TRBJ1-1; D is undetermined. The sequencing sample was made of stem cell memory CD4+ T cells from blood. The sequence came from a man between 18 and 35 years old in good health. The CDR3 is CASSQPQNTEAFF. In nucleotides, the CDR3 is TGTGCCAGCAGCCAACCCCAGAACACTGAAGCTTTCTTT.